This TCR beta chain was captured by sequencing in a study of T-cell memory formation after mild COVID-19 (dated by TCRdb to the early 2020s). Looking at the study overall: Most TCR sequence clusters were specific to one of the two donors. T-cell clones expanding and contracting after mild COVID-19 in two donors were tracked by longitudinal TCRalpha and TCRbeta repertoire sequencing. Two young, previously healthy adult volunteers made up the cohort, one male and one female.

The CDR3, from cysteine to phenylalanine, totals 14 residues. The sequence is cut down to CDR3 DNA, 42 bases in frame from base 1. The V end gives up 7 bases and the J end 1 base, leaving 6 bases in the junction not matched to a gene. In the germline V gene, CDR1 corresponds to SQVTM and CDR2 to ANQGSEA. For sequencing, an Illumina NovaSeq 6000 was employed. Using 5'RACE with constant-segment primers, TCRalpha and TCRbeta cDNA libraries were constructed, with sample barcodes and unique molecular identifiers added in the process. Trizol reagent was used to extract RNA from every sample. Libraries were amplified in two PCR steps, with a second sample barcode and Illumina TruSeq adapters added in the second step. The libraries were sequenced on an Illumina NovaSeq using 2 x 150 bp paired-end reads. The paper's data handling went like this. The reads were demultiplexed and collapsed into UMI-guided consensus sequences using migec v1.2.7. Using mixcr v2.1.11, UMI consensuses were aligned to TRA and TRB V and J templates and then assembled into clonotypes. Clonotypes were classified as expanded or contracted when called significant by both edgeR and NoisET, with noise models trained on biological replicates. For edgeR calls, the cutoffs were a false discovery rate-adjusted p below 0.01 and a log2 fold-change threshold of 1. As an exploratory analysis of dynamics, max-normalized trajectories of the 1000 most abundant clonotypes were examined by PCA with hierarchical clustering. Separately sequenced CD4+ and CD8+ repertoires were used to assign a CD4 or CD8 phenotype to each responding clone. TCRdb itself trimmed the public reads at Q25 with fastp, ran MiXCR and retained productive beta chains. A single entry per CDR3 protein holds the most common genes and DNA from its merged rows. What appears here as the V and J calls and clone size reflects TCRdb's work, not the paper's. The sample profile shows 200,000 to 250,000 distinct CDR3 sequences; roughly a tenth of them were found once. The ten largest clones represent 2.5% to 3.5% of the sample.

This clonotype was counted between two and nine times. This receptor's antigen is unknown. It has no much larger one-base neighbor in the sample; base qualities were not kept. PBMCs were isolated by Ficoll-Paque density gradient centrifugation. What the work shows at the level of the full study, not this receptor alone: Contracting CD4+ clones were found mainly in CM and EM memory subsets, while CD8+ clones were enriched in EMRA. The study covered only a couple of mild cases, and larger cohorts including severe cases with pre-infection samples were considered necessary. Some responding clones were found in pre-infection memory, which suggests that pre-existing cross-reactive memory T cells took part in the SARS-CoV-2 response. SARS-CoV-2 specificity was not confirmed for the second-wave clones peaking on day 37. From day 15 to 85, contracting clones showed balanced CD4/CD8 phenotypes, whereas a second wave of clones that expanded from day 15 to 37 leaned towards CD4+.

This clonotype was obtained from a man between 18 and 29 years old who had mild COVID-19 (a few samples of this study predate the infection). The sample titles of this study are shuffled in the database, so cell type and time point are left out; the donor was told from shared clones. The sequenced material came from PBMCs or a T cell subset sorted from them (not recorded which). The rearrangement joined TRBV29-1 to TRBJ2-3, and 9 bases in between align with TRBD2. Read as DNA, the sequence is TGCAGCGAGAGGACTAGCGCAGGCACAGATACGCAGTATTTT. This encodes CSERTSAGTDTQYF.